The source of this TCR beta chain is a study of regulatory T cells in long-lasting Graves disease. This clonotype has more than one count but fewer than ten. An end of the junction differs from the germline gene, which may be a read error. The germline V gene encodes CDR1 SGHAT and CDR2 FQNNGV. The CDR3 has 15 amino acids. Libraries of TCR beta came from iRepertoire HTBI primers plus Arm-PCR of CDR3 regions. TCRdb redid the calling of the multiplex PCR reads with MiXCR, one entry per CDR3 protein. The sample includes roughly 440,000 distinct CDR3 sequences, less than 20% of them seen just once. Time point in this sample: newly diagnosed GD, antithyroid drugs for less than 3 months. PBMC-derived RNA was used for the TCR library. The authors drew patients from an endocrinology department in Xi'an, China. These data were likewise used in another study, on T cells in Graves' hyperthyroidism and ophthalmopathy.

Sample: peripheral blood mononuclear cells (PBMCs), taken at new diagnosis, from a patient treated with antithyroid drugs. V usage is TRBV11-2 and J usage is TRBJ2-7; 11 bases line up with TRBD1. The TCR was taken from a woman aged 18-29 years with Graves disease. The CDR3 coding sequence is TGTGCCAACAGCAAGGACAGGGGGCAAAACTACGAGCAGTACTTC. Translated: CANSKDRGQNYEQYF. Using reference TRBV11-2 and TRBJ2-7 for the parts outside the CDR3, the full variable domain is EAGVAQSPRYKIIEKRQSVAFWCNPISGHATLYWYQQILGQGPKLLIQFQNNGVVDDSQLPKDRFSAERLKGVDSTLKIQPAKLEDSAVYLCANSKDRGQNYEQYFGPGTRLTVT.